Listed here are 9 T cell receptor beta chains from one sample, sequenced in a study of identical twins (dated by TCRdb to the mid-2010s). The library was made by 5' RACE. For sequencing, an Illumina HiSeq 2000 was employed. Clones were called with MiXCR by TCRdb after fastp trimmed the public reads at Q25, and only in-frame beta chains were retained. Every entry covers one CDR3 protein and lists the most common genes and DNA from its rows. The sample includes roughly 1,500,000 distinct CDR3 sequences, with under 35% observed a single time. Less than 0.35% of the sample is held by the ten biggest clonotypes. Material: cord blood. The source is a newborn girl in good health.

This clonotype came up once. The chain couples TRBV6-2 or TRBV6-3 to TRBJ2-1; maybe TRBD2 (6 bases). The better agreement between TRBJ2-7 and the DNA end casts doubt on the J call. Germline V gives CDR1 MNHEY, CDR2 SVGEGT. The CDR3 spans 13 residues. The CDR3 region has the DNA TGTGCCTCCTTCGGGGACTTCCCGTACGAGCAGTACTTC. Translation: CASFGDFPYEQYF.

This clonotype was recorded a few times. The CDR3 DNA reads TGTGCCAGCAGCTTGGTCAGCGGGAGAGCAGGGAATGAGCAGTTCTTC. Amino acids: CASSLVSGRAGNEQFF. The rearrangement uses TRBV5-6 and TRBJ2-1; TRBD2 agrees at 8 bases. The CDR3 extends over 16 amino acids. The germline gives CDR1 SGHDT, CDR2 YYEEEE. The trim removed 0 bases at V and 7 bases at J, leaving 9 bases unmatched.

Only a few counts were recorded for this clonotype. This rearrangement joins TRBV5-6 to TRBJ2-1; D possibly corresponds to TRBD2 (6 bases). The CDR3 has 12 residues. Germline CDR1 and CDR2: SGHDT and YYEEEE. The ends were cut back, 4 bases at V and 11 bases at J, with 13 bases in the middle. As DNA, the CDR3 is TGTGCCAGCAGCCACAAGCGGGCCCAGCAGTTCTTC. Translation: CASSHKRAQQFF.

The chain joins TRBV2 to TRBJ2-4; D is unclear. The DNA end lines up better with TRBJ2-7; the J call may be wrong. Per germline, CDR1 SNHLY and CDR2 FYNNEI. The CDR3 is made up of 14 amino acids. CDR3 in DNA: TGTGCCAGCAGTGAGTTTGGCGGAAGCTACGAGCAGTACTTC. It translates to CASSEFGGSYEQYF.

In the case of this clonotype: Sequence at one end of the junction differs from germline and may be a read error. This sequence joins TRBV7-9 and TRBJ2-3; tentative D call: TRBD2 (6 bases). CDR3 length: 15 amino acids. The germline gives CDR1 SEHNR, CDR2 FQNEAQ (reference sequence). The CDR3 region is CSSRGNGGSTDTQYF. CDR3 nucleotide sequence: TGTTCCAGCAGAGGAAACGGGGGTAGCACAGATACGCAGTATTTT.

This chain connects TRBV7-2 to TRBJ1-2, with a possible D match to TRBD1 (5 bases). The CDR3 spans 13 residues. Germline CDR1 is SGHTA and CDR2 is FQGNSA. Trimming pared 5 bases from V and 4 bases from J, leaving 11 bases between. Here the CDR3 DNA reads TGTGCCAGCAGCCGCAGGGAGCTCTATGGCTACACCTTC. Its protein is CASSRRELYGYTF.

CDR3 residues: CASSLDLRTSGGYNEQFF. DNA for the CDR3: TGTGCCAGCAGCTTAGATCTAAGGACTAGCGGGGGATACAATGAGCAGTTCTTC. The chain couples TRBV11-2 to TRBJ2-1; 13 nucleotides agree with TRBD2. The CDR3 runs to 18 residues. Germline V gene lookup returns CDR1 SGHAT and CDR2 FQNNGV. J was trimmed by 4 bases and V by 0 bases; bases with no gene match: 6.

The V call is TRBV6-2 or TRBV6-3, the J call TRBJ2-1; D is unresolved. Looked up from germline, CDR1 is MNHEY and CDR2 is SVGEGT. The CDR3 length is 15 residues. Trimming took off 0 bases at V and 7 bases at J, with 13 bases between the two ends. In DNA, the CDR3 is TGTGCCAGCAGTTACTCGAATCTTATAGGGAATGAGCAGTTCTTC. Translating it yields CASSYSNLIGNEQFF.

V usage is TRBV29-1 and J usage is TRBJ1-2; a possible D gene is TRBD1 (6 bases). Trimming removed 1 base from V and 8 bases from J, with 14 bases in between. Germline V gene lookup returns CDR1 SQVTM and CDR2 ANQGSEA. The CDR3 consists of 13 residues. CDR3 nucleotides: TGCAGCGTTGAAGTAAATGCAGGGGAGGGCTACACCTTC. Translating gives CSVEVNAGEGYTF.